This is a list of T cell receptor beta chains from one sample in a study of T cells in Graves' hyperthyroidism and ophthalmopathy. TCRdb recomputed calls from the multiplex PCR reads with MiXCR, one row per CDR3 protein. This table has about 210,000 distinct CDR3 sequences, approximately 20% appearing once. The sequenced sample was blood. The receptor set was obtained from a man aged 35 to 55 with Graves' hyperthyroidism. CDR3s include the opening cysteine and the closing phenylalanine or tryptophan. D genes are given only for firm matches. Size is stated for part of the rows, as once, few or many counts, or as a class when the clone is expanded.

d_gene | j_gene | v_gene | abundance | CDR3nt | CDR3aa
. | TRBJ1-2 | TRBV6-5 | many | TGTGCCAGCAGTTACCGGGGGATAGATGGCTACACCTTC | CASSYRGIDGYTF
. | TRBJ1-1 | TRBV7-2 | many | TGTGCCAGCAGCTTAGCGCCAGGGAGCGCTGAAGCTTTCTTT | CASSLAPGSAEAFF
. | TRBJ1-5 | TRBV20-1 | . | TGCAGTGCCCCCGGGAGACAGGGCAATCAGCCCCAGCATTTT | CSAPGRQGNQPQHF
. | TRBJ2-7 | TRBV2 | many | TGTGCCAGCAGCGGGGAGACATACGAGCAGTACTTC | CASSGETYEQYF
. | TRBJ2-7 | TRBV4-3 | . | TGCGCCAGCAGCCAAGAGCGGGAACCGGGCTTCTACGAGCAGTACTTC | CASSQEREPGFYEQYF
TRBD1 | TRBJ2-5 | TRBV6-1 | . | TGTGCCATCAGTGAGACCGGACAGGGGAACAAAGAGACCCAGTACTTC | CAISETGQGNKETQYF
TRBD1 | TRBJ2-6 | TRBV19 | . | TGTGCCAGTACCCCGGGACAGGGGTCCGCTGGGGCCAACGTCCTGACTTTC | CASTPGQGSAGANVLTF
. | TRBJ2-3 | TRBV12-3/TRBV12-4 | . | TGTGCCAGCAGTTTTATGACAGATACGCAGTATTTT | CASSFMTDTQYF
. | TRBJ2-4 | TRBV11-2 | many | TGTGCCAGCAGCCATTGGGGGACGGAAAACATTCAGTACTTC | CASSHWGTENIQYF
. | TRBJ2-7 | TRBV6-2/TRBV6-3 | many | TGTGCCAGCAGTCCAGGACACCCCCTGAACGAGCAGTACTTC | CASSPGHPLNEQYF
. | TRBJ2-7 | TRBV7-9 | many | TGTGCCAGCAGCCCCTTTCGGACACTTTACGAGCAGTACTTC | CASSPFRTLYEQYF
. | TRBJ1-2 | TRBV6-2/TRBV6-3 | many | TGTGCCAGCAGTTACTTTTCCCGGGTCCTCCGCTATGGCTACACCTTC | CASSYFSRVLRYGYTF
. | TRBJ2-3 | TRBV20-1 | many | TGCAGTGCTGATCTCCGAGGGAGGACTCCCACAGATACGCAGTATTTT | CSADLRGRTPTDTQYF
TRBD2 | TRBJ2-1 | TRBV30 | many | TGTGCCTGGAGTAAAGGGCTAGCGGGGGGCAATGAGCAGTTCTTC | CAWSKGLAGGNEQFF
TRBD2 | TRBJ2-1 | TRBV20-1 | many | TGCAGTGCTACAAGACTAGCGGGGGGGCAGGGCAATGAGCAGTTCTTC | CSATRLAGGQGNEQFF
TRBD2 | TRBJ2-1 | TRBV6-2/TRBV6-3 | . | TGTGCCAGCAGTTCGACTAGCGGGGTACTTAGCTCCTACAATGAGCAGTTCTTC | CASSSTSGVLSSYNEQFF
TRBD1 | TRBJ2-1 | TRBV6-2/TRBV6-3 | many | TGTGCCAGCAGTTCCCGGACAGGGAGCTCCTACAATGAGCAGTTCTTC | CASSSRTGSSYNEQFF
. | TRBJ1-1 | TRBV28 | . | TGTGCCAGCAGTCGTCGGGTGAACACTGAAGCTTTCTTT | CASSRRVNTEAFF
. | TRBJ1-5 | TRBV4-3 | . | TGCGCCAGCAGCCAAGAACCCCGGGCACAGCCCCAGCATTTT | CASSQEPRAQPQHF
TRBD2 | TRBJ2-1 | TRBV3-1 | . | TGTGCCAGCTGCCCACCGATGGGGGGGAATGAGCAGTTCTTC | CASCPPMGGNEQFF
. | TRBJ1-1 | TRBV20-1 | many | TGCAGTGCTAGAGACAAAGGCACTGAAGCTTTCTTT | CSARDKGTEAFF
TRBD2 | TRBJ2-6 | TRBV20-1 | few | TGCAGTGCTAGAGATTCTAGGCGGCTAGCGGGGGCAATCTCTGGGGCCAACGTCCTGACTTTC | CSARDSRRLAGAISGANVLTF
TRBD2 | TRBJ2-2 | TRBV4-2 | . | TGTGCCAGCGAACCGGGACTAGCGTCTATATATTCGAACACCGGGGAGCTGTTTTTT | CASEPGLASIYSNTGELFF
. | TRBJ1-1 | TRBV7-2 | many | TGTGCCAGCAGCTCCGACAGGACTTACACTGAAGCTTTCTTT | CASSSDRTYTEAFF
. | TRBJ2-7 | TRBV27 | many | TGTGCCAGCAGTTTATCTGGCCGATACTACGAGCAGTACTTC | CASSLSGRYYEQYF
. | TRBJ2-7 | TRBV29-1 | many | TGCAGCGTTCTGCCGGACCATTCCTACGAGCAGTACTTC | CSVLPDHSYEQYF
TRBD2 | TRBJ2-1 | TRBV20-1 | once | TGCAGTGCTAGGAGAGCTAGCGGGGGGTTCTCCTACAATGAGCAGTTCTTC | CSARRASGGFSYNEQFF
TRBD1 | TRBJ1-6 | TRBV28 | many | TGTGCCAGCGACAGGGGCGGTAATTCACCCCTCCACTTT | CASDRGGNSPLHF